The clone carrying this T cell receptor (beta chain) appeared a few times. Its antigen is unidentified. TCRdb reprocessed the 5' RACE reads via MiXCR and lists one record per CDR3 protein. Altogether a few hundred thousand distinct CDR3 sequences are present, roughly 20% being singletons, with the ten largest covering around 13%. The data derive from a study of CD8 T cells in ankylosing spondylitis. Study conclusions and caveats: Eight or nine highly homologous variants formed a TCR beta motif that appeared characteristic of ankylosing spondylitis blood.

Trimming removed 1 base from V and 10 bases from J; junction bases left unmatched: 0. The CDR3 runs 14 residues. In germline, CDR1 is MGHRA, CDR2 YSYEKL. J is TRBJ2-1 and V is TRBV4-1; 14 positions match TRBD2. Sequencing used blood, either unsorted or a sorted T cell fraction (not recorded which). This sequence was found in a male donor with ankylosing spondylitis or in good health (not recorded which). The CDR3 sequence: CASSQGLAGGEQFF. In nucleotides, the CDR3 is TGCGCCAGCAGCCAAGGACTAGCGGGGGGGGAGCAGTTCTTC.